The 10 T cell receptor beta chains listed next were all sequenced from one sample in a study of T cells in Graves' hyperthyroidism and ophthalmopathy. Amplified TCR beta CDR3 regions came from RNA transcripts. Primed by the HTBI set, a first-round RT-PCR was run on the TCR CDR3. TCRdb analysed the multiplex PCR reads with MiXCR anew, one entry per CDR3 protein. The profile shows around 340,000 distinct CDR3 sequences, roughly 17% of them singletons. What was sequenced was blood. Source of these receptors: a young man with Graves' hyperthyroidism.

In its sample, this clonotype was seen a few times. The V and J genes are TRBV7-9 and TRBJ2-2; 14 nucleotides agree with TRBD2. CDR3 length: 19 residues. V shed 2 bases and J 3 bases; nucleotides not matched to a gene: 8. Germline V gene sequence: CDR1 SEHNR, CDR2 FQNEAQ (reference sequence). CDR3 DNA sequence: TGTGCCAGCAGCTTATTACCGGGACTAGCGGGAGTGTACACCGGGGAGCTGTTTTTT. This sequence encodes CASSLLPGLAGVYTGELFF. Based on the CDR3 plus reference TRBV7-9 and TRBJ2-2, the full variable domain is DTGVSQNPRHKITKRGQNVTFRCDPISEHNRLYWYRQTLGQGPEFLTYFQNEAQLEKSRLLSDRFSAERPKGSFSTLEIQRTEQGDSAMYLCASSLLPGLAGVYTGELFFGEGSRLTVL.

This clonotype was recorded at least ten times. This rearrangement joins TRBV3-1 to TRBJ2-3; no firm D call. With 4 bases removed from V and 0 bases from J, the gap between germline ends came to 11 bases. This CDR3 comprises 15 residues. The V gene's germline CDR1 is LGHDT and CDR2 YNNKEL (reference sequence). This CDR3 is CASSPRRASTDTQYF. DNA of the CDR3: TGTGCCAGCAGCCCAAGAAGGGCTAGCACAGATACGCAGTATTTT.

The CDR3, as DNA: TGCGCCAGCACCCACAGGTGTGAACAGCCCCAGCATTTT. Translated: CASTHRCEQPQHF. The rearrangement links TRBV5-1 to TRBJ1-5, with D tentatively TRBD1 (5 bases). The CDR3 has 13 amino acids. Looked up from germline, CDR1 is SGHRS and CDR2 is YFSETQ. V lost 6 bases and J 7 bases, leaving 14 bases between the germline ends. The whole variable domain, filled in from reference TRBV5-1 and TRBJ1-5, reads KAGVTQTPRYLIKTRGQQVTLSCSPISGHRSVSWYQQTPGQGLQFLFEYFSETQRNKGNFPGRFSGRQFSNSRSEMNVSTLELGDSALYLCASTHRCEQPQHFGDGTRLSIL.

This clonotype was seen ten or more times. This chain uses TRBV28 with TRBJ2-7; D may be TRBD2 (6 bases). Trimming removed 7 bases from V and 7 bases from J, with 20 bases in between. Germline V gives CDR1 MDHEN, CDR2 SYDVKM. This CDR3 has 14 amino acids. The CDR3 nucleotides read TGTGCCAGCACCTCCGGGAGTCGGTATTGGGAGCAGTACTTC. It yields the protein CASTSGSRYWEQYF.

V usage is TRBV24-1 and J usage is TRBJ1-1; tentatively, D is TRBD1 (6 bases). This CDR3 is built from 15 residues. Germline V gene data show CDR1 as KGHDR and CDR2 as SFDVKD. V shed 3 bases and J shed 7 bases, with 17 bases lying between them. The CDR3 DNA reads TGTGCCACCAGTGATGCCGGGGCGGGGGCTGGTGAAGCTTTCTTT. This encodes CATSDAGAGAGEAFF.

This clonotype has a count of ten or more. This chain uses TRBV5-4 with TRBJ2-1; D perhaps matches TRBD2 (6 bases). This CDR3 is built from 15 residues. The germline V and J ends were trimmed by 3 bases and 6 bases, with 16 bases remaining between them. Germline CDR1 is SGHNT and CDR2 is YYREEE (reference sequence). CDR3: CASSSDVLGGNEQFF. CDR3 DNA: TGTGCCAGCAGCTCTGACGTTCTGGGGGGCAATGAGCAGTTCTTC.

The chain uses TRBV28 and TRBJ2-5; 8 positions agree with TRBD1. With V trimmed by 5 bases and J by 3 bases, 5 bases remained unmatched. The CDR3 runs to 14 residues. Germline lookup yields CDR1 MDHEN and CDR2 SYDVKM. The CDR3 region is CASSPDRAEETQYF. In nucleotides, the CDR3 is TGTGCCAGCAGTCCGGACAGGGCCGAAGAGACCCAGTACTTC.

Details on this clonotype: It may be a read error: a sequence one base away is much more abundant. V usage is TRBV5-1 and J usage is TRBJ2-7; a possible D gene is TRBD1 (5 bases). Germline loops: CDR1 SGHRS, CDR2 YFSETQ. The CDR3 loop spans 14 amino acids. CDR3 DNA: TGCGCCAGCACCTTGGGGCAGCTCTCCTACGAGCAGTACTTC. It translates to CASTLGQLSYEQYF.

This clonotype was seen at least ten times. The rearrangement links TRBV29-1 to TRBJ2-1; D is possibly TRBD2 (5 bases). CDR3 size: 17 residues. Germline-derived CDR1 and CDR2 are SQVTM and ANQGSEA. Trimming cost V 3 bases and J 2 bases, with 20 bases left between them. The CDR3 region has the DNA TGCAGCGTTGACCCGTCCGCGACCGACTACGCCTACAATGAGCAGTTCTTC. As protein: CSVDPSATDYAYNEQFF.

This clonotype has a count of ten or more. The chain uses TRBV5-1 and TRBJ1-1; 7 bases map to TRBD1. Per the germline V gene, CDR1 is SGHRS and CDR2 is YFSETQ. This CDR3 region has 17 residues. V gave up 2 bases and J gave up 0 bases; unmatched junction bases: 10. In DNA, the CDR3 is TGCGCCAGCAGCTTCGGGACAGTAATGAGAGTGAACACTGAAGCTTTCTTT. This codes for CASSFGTVMRVNTEAFF.